This T cell receptor beta chain came from a study of control samples from healthy donors and cancer patients. This CDR3 is built from 16 residues. V lost 1 base, J lost 8 bases, and 8 bases stayed unmatched. Germline lookup yields CDR1 SGHRS and CDR2 YFSETQ. The repertoire was sequenced with immunoSEQ multiplex PCR; TCRdb's copy has only in-frame clones and lacks some. The table includes about 98,000 clones, roughly four fifths detected once. Material for sequencing was blood. The genes are TRBV5-1 and TRBJ2-2, with 10 bases that match TRBD2. This clonotype originated in a man aged 60 to 69 in good health. The CDR3 region is CASSLFSLAGEGELFF. CDR3 DNA sequence: TGCGCCAGCAGCTTGTTCAGTCTAGCGGGAGAAGGGGAGCTGTTTTTT.